This entry lists 18 T cell receptor beta chains sequenced from one sample in a study of Graves' ophthalmopathy and Graves' hyperthyroidism. Amplified material comprised TCR beta CDR3 regions derived from RNA transcripts. HTBI-primed first-round RT-PCR preceded second-round multiplex PCR. TCRdb recomputed calls from the multiplex PCR reads with MiXCR, one row per CDR3 protein. The sample lists about 480,000 distinct CDR3 sequences, approximately 15% occurring once. Sequenced sample: blood. The receptors were sampled from a woman aged 25 to 39 with Graves' ophthalmopathy.

This clonotype has a count of ten or more. The J gene is TRBJ2-7, the V gene TRBV28; D is perhaps TRBD1 (5 bases). The CDR3 totals 17 residues. The V end lost 6 bases, the J end lost 6 bases, and 27 bases lay between the germline ends. Per the germline V gene, CDR1 is MDHEN and CDR2 is SYDVKM. CDR3 sequence: CASSSLWGILPTGEQYF. The DNA for the CDR3 is TGTGCCAGCAGCTCCCTTTGGGGAATTCTACCTACAGGCGAGCAGTACTTC. Together with reference TRBV28 and TRBJ2-7, the CDR3 gives the full variable domain: DVKVTQSSRYLVKRTGEKVFLECVQDMDHENMFWYRQDPGLGLRLIYFSYDVKMKEKGDIPEGYSVSREKKERFSLILESASTNQTSMYLCASSSLWGILPTGEQYFGPGTRLTVT.

In this sample, this clonotype turned up once. The V and J genes are TRBV6-5 and TRBJ2-5; 8 positions match TRBD2. With V trimmed by 0 bases and J by 8 bases, 11 bases remained unmatched. CDR1 MNHEY and CDR2 SVGAGI come from the germline V gene. The CDR3 runs to 16 residues. CDR3 amino acids: CASSYSALTSGSTQYF. In nucleotides, the CDR3 is TGTGCCAGCAGTTACTCGGCCCTCACTAGCGGTTCCACCCAGTACTTC.

This clonotype appeared many times. The rearrangement uses TRBV20-1 and TRBJ2-7; D may be TRBD1 (5 bases). The CDR3 has 15 residues. Trimming took 0 bases from V and 0 from J, leaving 12 bases between them. CDR1 and CDR2 (germline): DFQATT, SNEGSKA (reference sequence). CDR3 loop: CSARDPKQASYEQYF. CDR3 in DNA: TGCAGTGCTAGAGATCCGAAACAGGCCTCCTACGAGCAGTACTTC.

The gene calls are TRBV7-3 and TRBJ2-2; no reliable D call. The CDR3 consists of 14 residues. The germline V gene encodes CDR1 SGHTA and CDR2 FQGTGA. The V end was cut by 5 bases, the J end by 0 bases, with 7 bases between. The CDR3, as DNA: TGTGCCAGCAGCCCGGAACCGAACACCGGGGAGCTGTTTTTT. Protein product: CASSPEPNTGELFF.

The sample holds many counts of this clonotype. The genes are TRBV30 and TRBJ1-6; TRBD1 matches at 8 bases. There are 13 residues in the CDR3. V gave up 4 bases and J gave up 7 bases; unmatched junction bases: 3. Looked up from germline, CDR1 is GTSNPN and CDR2 is SVGIG (reference sequence). The CDR3 DNA reads TGTGCCTGGAATTACAGGGGGAATTCACCCCTCCACTTT. It codes for CAWNYRGNSPLHF.

Concerning this clonotype itself: As the CDR3 is not closed by the conserved phenylalanine or tryptophan, this likely results from a read error. The J gene is TRBJ2-7, the V gene TRBV6-1; D possibly corresponds to TRBD1 (5 bases). Per the germline V gene, CDR1 is MNHNS and CDR2 is SASEGT. The CDR3 loop spans 13 amino acids. V was trimmed by 7 bases and J by 7 bases, leaving 17 bases between them. Written as DNA, the CDR3 is TGTGCCAGCATTGGAGACAGCGTGCGGGAGCAGTACCTC. This codes for CASIGDSVREQYL.

The table lists this clonotype with a few counts. J is TRBJ1-1 and V is TRBV5-1, with D maybe TRBD1 (5 bases). The CDR3 consists of 17 residues. Germline CDR1 and CDR2: SGHRS and YFSETQ. V was cut by 6 bases and J by 1 base, with 22 bases left in between. Here the CDR3 reads CASNPTGSTGGNTEAFF. The DNA of the CDR3 is TGCGCCAGCAACCCAACCGGCAGCACTGGGGGGAACACTGAAGCTTTCTTT.

The chain recombines TRBV5-1 with TRBJ2-5; no definite D call. The V end was cut by 3 bases, the J end by 3 bases, with 9 bases between. The CDR3 is made up of 13 amino acids. The germline CDR1 and CDR2 sequences are SGHRS and YFSETQ. The CDR3 DNA is TGCGCCAGCAGCTCCCCCTCGGAAGAGACCCAGTACTTC. Encoded protein: CASSSPSEETQYF.

This clonotype appeared many times. The chain recombines TRBV6-1 with TRBJ1-2, with D possibly TRBD1 on 5 matching bases. The CDR3 runs to 14 residues. CDR1 is MNHNS, CDR2 SASEGT, per germline. V lost 6 bases, J lost 8 bases, and 19 bases lay in between. This CDR3 is CASRTTGRGFGYTF. CDR3 in DNA: TGTGCCAGCAGGACAACAGGTCGTGGGTTCGGCTACACCTTC.

This clonotype was found many times. CDR3 protein: CASSWGPEEAFF. The CDR3 nucleotides read TGTGCCAGCAGTTGGGGACCTGAGGAAGCTTTCTTT. The rearrangement uses TRBV28 and TRBJ1-1, with D possibly matching TRBD1 (5 bases). The germline V gene has CDR1 MDHEN and CDR2 SYDVKM. CDR3 length: 12 amino acids. Trimming left V 4 bases short and J 8 bases short, with 11 bases between.

This clonotype was seen only a few times. The chain couples TRBV30 to TRBJ2-5; 12 nucleotides line up with TRBD2. J was trimmed by 2 bases and V by 2 bases; bases with no gene match: 6. Germline assignment: CDR1 GTSNPN and CDR2 SVGIG (reference sequence). CDR3 length: 16 amino acids. The CDR3 reads CAWSLPSGGGQETQYF. The CDR3 bases are TGTGCCTGGAGTCTTCCTAGCGGGGGGGGACAAGAGACCCAGTACTTC.

With respect to this clonotype: This clone may be a read error of a much larger clone one base away. The chain links TRBV20-1 to TRBJ2-5; weak D call: TRBD2 (6 bases). This CDR3 contains 14 residues. The V gene lost 2 bases and the J gene lost 7 bases, with 17 bases spanning the gap. Germline assignment: CDR1 DFQATT and CDR2 SNEGSKA (reference sequence). In nucleotides, the CDR3 is TGCAGTGCTAGACGTCCGAGGGCCGGGGGGACCCAGTACTTC. Translation gives CSARRPRAGGTQYF.

This clonotype has a count of ten or more. The rearrangement joins TRBV11-1 to TRBJ1-2, with TRBD1 matching 11 bases. The CDR3 is 16 amino acids. The V segment lost 3 bases and the J segment 4 bases; nucleotides outside the gene matches: 7. Germline CDR1 is SGHAT and CDR2 is FQDESV (reference sequence). The CDR3: CASSFGQGATGYGYTF. The CDR3 nucleotides read TGTGCCAGCAGCTTCGGACAGGGGGCTACTGGCTATGGCTACACCTTC.

This clonotype was recorded at least ten times. V usage is TRBV27 and J usage is TRBJ1-5; D remains unclear. The CDR3 length is 13 residues. V lost 5 bases, J lost 6 bases, and 11 bases lay in between. Per germline, CDR1 MNHEY and CDR2 SMNVEV (reference sequence). This chain's CDR3 is CASSAGGSQPQHF. The CDR3 DNA sequence: TGTGCCAGCAGTGCCGGAGGGAGTCAGCCCCAGCATTTT.

There are many counts of this clonotype. The gene calls are TRBV6-2 or TRBV6-3 and TRBJ1-5, with TRBD1 matching 9 bases. This CDR3 region has 14 residues. Germline values: CDR1 MNHEY, CDR2 SVGEGT. With V trimmed by 6 bases and J by 5 bases, 5 bases remained unmatched. In DNA, the CDR3 is TGTGCCAGCAGGGGGACAGGGCGAGATCAGCCCCAGCATTTT. Amino acid sequence: CASRGTGRDQPQHF.

There are many counts of this clonotype. The rearrangement uses TRBV6-1 and TRBJ2-6, with unresolved D. V was trimmed by 5 bases and J by 0 bases, leaving 8 bases between them. Germline CDR1 and CDR2: MNHNS and SASEGT. The length of the CDR3 is 15 residues. CDR3 bases: TGTGCCAGCAGTCTATACTCCTCTGGGGCCAACGTCCTGACTTTC. This sequence encodes CASSLYSSGANVLTF.

The chain recombines TRBV18 with TRBJ1-2; D is ambiguous. Germline V gives CDR1 KGHSH, CDR2 LQKENI. The CDR3 is 16 amino acids. Between the trimmed V and J ends, which lost 3 bases and 4 bases, there was a span of 18 bases. This CDR3 is CASSPRTDPIIYGYTF. CDR3 bases: TGTGCCAGCTCACCTCGGACCGATCCTATTATCTATGGCTACACCTTC.

The chain uses TRBV12-3 or TRBV12-4 and TRBJ1-5, with 7 bases that match TRBD1. J lost 6 bases, V lost 5 bases, and 7 bases had no gene match. The CDR3 spans 14 residues. The CDR3 spells CASSTTGLGQPQHF. CDR3 nucleotides: TGTGCCAGCAGTACGACAGGGTTAGGTCAGCCCCAGCATTTT.